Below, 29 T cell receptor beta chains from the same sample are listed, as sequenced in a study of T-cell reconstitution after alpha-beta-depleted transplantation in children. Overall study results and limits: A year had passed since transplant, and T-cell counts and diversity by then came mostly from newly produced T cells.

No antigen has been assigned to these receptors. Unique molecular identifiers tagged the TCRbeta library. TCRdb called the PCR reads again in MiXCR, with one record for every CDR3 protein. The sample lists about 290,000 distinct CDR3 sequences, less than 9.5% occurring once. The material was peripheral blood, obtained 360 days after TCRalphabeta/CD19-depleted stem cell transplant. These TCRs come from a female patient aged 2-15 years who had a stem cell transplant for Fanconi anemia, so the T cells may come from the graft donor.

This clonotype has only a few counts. In nucleotides, the CDR3 is TGTGCCAGCAGTTCAACAAGGCCTAATGAAAAACTGTTTTTT. Protein: CASSSTRPNEKLFF. The V gene is TRBV28, the J gene TRBJ1-4; D is uncertain. The CDR3 is made up of 14 amino acids. Per germline, CDR1 MDHEN and CDR2 SYDVKM. Trimming cost V 4 bases and J 3 bases, with 9 bases left between them. The full variable domain, its missing parts supplied by reference TRBV28 and TRBJ1-4, is DVKVTQSSRYLVKRTGEKVFLECVQDMDHENMFWYRQDPGLGLRLIYFSYDVKMKEKGDIPEGYSVSREKKERFSLILESASTNQTSMYLCASSSTRPNEKLFFGSGTQLSVL.

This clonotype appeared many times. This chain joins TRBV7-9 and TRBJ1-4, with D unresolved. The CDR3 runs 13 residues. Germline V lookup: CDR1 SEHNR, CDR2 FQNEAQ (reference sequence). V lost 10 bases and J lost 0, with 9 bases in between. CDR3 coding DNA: TGTGCCACTACACATGCAACTAATGAAAAACTGTTTTTT. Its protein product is CATTHATNEKLFF.

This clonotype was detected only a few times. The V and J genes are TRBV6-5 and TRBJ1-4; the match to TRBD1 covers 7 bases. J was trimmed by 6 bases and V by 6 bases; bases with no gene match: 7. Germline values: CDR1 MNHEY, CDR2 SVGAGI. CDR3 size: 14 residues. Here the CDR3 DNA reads TGTGCCAGCAGCAGAAGGGACAGTTATGAAAAACTGTTTTTT. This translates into CASSRRDSYEKLFF.

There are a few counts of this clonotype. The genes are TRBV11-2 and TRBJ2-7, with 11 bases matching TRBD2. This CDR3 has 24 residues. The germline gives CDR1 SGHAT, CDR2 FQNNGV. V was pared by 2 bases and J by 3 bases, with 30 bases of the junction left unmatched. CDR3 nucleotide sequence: TGTGCCAGCAGCTTAATCTTGGCCAGGGGTTCCGTTATATGGAGACTAGCGGGGTTCTACGAGCAGTACTTC. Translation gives CASSLILARGSVIWRLAGFYEQYF. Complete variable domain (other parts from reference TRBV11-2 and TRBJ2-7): EAGVAQSPRYKIIEKRQSVAFWCNPISGHATLYWYQQILGQGPKLLIQFQNNGVVDDSQLPKDRFSAERLKGVDSTLKIQPAKLEDSAVYLCASSLILARGSVIWRLAGFYEQYFGPGTRLTVT.

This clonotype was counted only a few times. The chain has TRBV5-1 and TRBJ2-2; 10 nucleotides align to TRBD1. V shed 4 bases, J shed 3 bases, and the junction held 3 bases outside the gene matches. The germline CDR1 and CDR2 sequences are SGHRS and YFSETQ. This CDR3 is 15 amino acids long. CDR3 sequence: CASSRTGGDTGELFF. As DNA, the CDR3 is TGCGCCAGCAGCCGGACAGGGGGTGACACCGGGGAGCTGTTTTTT.

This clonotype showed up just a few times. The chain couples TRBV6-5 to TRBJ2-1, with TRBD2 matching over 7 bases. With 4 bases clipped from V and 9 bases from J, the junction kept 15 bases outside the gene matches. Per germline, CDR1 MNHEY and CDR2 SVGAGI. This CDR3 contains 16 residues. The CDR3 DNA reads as TGTGCCAGCAGTTCCCAAGCGGGGTTCACTGTCGGTGAGCAGTTCTTC. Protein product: CASSSQAGFTVGEQFF.

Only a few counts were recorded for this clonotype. Here the CDR3 DNA reads TGTGCCAGCAGCCAAGATCGGGACCAGCGACACTATGGCTACACCTTC. This codes for CASSQDRDQRHYGYTF. The chain has TRBV3-1 and TRBJ1-2, with a weak D call TRBD1 (5 bases). Germline loops: CDR1 LGHDT, CDR2 YNNKEL (reference sequence). V lost 0 bases and J lost 3, with 14 bases in between. CDR3 size: 16 residues.

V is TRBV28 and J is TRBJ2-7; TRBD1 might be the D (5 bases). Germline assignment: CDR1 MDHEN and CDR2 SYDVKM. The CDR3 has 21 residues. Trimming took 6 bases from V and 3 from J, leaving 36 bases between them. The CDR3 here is CASSPPLPQDEPVSDVYEQYF. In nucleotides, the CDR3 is TGTGCCAGCAGCCCCCCTCTCCCACAGGACGAACCTGTATCAGACGTCTACGAGCAGTACTTC.

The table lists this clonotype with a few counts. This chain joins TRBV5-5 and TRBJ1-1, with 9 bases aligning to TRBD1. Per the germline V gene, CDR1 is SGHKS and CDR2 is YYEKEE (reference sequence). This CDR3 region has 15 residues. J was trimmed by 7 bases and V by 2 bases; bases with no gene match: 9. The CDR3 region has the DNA TGTGCCAGCAGCTTTTATGGGACAGGGAGGAGTGAAGCTTTCTTT. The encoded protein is CASSFYGTGRSEAFF.

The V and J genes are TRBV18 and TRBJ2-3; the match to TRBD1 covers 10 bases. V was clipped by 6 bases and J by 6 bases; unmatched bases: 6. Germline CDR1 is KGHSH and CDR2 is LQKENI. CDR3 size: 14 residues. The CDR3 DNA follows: TGTGCCAGCTCGCCAACGGGACAGGGGGATACGCAGTATTTT. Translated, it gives CASSPTGQGDTQYF.

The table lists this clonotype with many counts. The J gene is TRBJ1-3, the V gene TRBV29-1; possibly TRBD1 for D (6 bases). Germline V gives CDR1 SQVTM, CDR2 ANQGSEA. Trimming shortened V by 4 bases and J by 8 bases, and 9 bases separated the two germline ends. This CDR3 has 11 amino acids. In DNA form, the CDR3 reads TGCAGCGTTGTACAGGGACACACCATATATTTT. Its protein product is CSVVQGHTIYF.

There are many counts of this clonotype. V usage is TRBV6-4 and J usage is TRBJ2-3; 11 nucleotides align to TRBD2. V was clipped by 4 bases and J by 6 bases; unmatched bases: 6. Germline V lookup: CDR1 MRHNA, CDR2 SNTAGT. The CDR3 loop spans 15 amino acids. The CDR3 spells CASSARGLAADTQYF. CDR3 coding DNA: TGTGCCAGCAGTGCCCGGGGACTAGCGGCCGATACGCAGTATTTT.

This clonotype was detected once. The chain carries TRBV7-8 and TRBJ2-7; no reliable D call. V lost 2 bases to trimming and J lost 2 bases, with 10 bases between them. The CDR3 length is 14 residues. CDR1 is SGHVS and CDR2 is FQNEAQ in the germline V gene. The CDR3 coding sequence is TGTGCCAGCAGCTTAACCGGGTTGACCTACGAGCAGTACTTC. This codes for CASSLTGLTYEQYF.

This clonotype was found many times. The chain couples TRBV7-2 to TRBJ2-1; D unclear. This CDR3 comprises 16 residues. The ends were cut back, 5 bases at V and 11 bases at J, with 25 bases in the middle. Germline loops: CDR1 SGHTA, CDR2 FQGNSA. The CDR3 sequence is CASSLWPNVATSQQFF. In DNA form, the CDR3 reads TGTGCCAGCAGCCTATGGCCGAACGTTGCTACAAGTCAGCAGTTCTTC.

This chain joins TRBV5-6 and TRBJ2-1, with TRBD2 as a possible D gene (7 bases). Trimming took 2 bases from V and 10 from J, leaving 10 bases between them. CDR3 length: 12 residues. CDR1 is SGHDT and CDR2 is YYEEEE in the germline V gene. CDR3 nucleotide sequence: TGTGCCAGCAGCTTTGCGGGGGCAGAGCAGTTCTTC. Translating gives CASSFAGAEQFF.

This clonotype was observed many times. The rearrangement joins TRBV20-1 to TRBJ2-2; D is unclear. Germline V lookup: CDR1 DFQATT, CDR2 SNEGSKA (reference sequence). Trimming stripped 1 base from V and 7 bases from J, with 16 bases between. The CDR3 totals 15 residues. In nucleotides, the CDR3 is TGCAGTGCTAGAGCTGGAAGGGCGGTGGTCGGGGAGCTGTTTTTT. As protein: CSARAGRAVVGELFF.

CDR3 loop: CASSLGGSATNEKLFF. The CDR3 DNA sequence: TGTGCCAGCAGCTTAGGCGGGAGTGCAACTAATGAAAAACTGTTTTTT. The rearrangement links TRBV7-9 to TRBJ1-4; D unresolved. Germline-derived CDR1 and CDR2 are SEHNR and FQNEAQ (reference sequence). Between the trimmed V and J ends, which lost 1 base and 0 bases, there was a span of 9 bases. The CDR3 covers 16 residues.

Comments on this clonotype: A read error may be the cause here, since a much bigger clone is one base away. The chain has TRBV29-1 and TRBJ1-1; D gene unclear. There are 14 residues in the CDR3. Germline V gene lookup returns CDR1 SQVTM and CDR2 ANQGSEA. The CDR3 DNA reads TGCAGCATTGACTTTTTGGCGGTAGGTACTGAAGCTTTCTTT. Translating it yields CSIDFLAVGTEAFF.

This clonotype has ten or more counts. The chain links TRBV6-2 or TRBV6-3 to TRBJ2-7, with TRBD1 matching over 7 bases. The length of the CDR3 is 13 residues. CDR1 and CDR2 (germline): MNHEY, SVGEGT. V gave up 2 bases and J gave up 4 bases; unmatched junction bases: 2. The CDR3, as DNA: TGTGCCAGCAGTTACATGACAGGGTACGAGCAGTACTTC. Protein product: CASSYMTGYEQYF.

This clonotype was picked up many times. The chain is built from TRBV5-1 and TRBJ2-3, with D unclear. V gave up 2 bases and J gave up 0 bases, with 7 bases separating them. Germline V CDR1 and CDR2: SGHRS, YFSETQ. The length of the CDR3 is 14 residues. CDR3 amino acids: CASSFEASTDTQYF. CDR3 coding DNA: TGCGCCAGCAGCTTCGAAGCAAGCACAGATACGCAGTATTTT.

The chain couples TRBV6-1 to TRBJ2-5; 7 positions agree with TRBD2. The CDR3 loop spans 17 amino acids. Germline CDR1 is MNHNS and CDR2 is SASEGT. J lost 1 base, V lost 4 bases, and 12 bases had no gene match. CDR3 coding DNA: TGTGCCAGCAGTGTTCTTCCGCGGGAGAACGTCCAAGAGACCCAGTACTTC. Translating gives CASSVLPRENVQETQYF.

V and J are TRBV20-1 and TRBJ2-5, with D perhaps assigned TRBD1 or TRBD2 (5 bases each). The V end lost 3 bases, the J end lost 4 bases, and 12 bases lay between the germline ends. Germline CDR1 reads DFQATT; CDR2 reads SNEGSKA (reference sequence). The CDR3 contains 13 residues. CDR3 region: CSASGLGGETQYF. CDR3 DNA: TGCAGTGCTAGTGGTCTTGGGGGAGAGACCCAGTACTTC.

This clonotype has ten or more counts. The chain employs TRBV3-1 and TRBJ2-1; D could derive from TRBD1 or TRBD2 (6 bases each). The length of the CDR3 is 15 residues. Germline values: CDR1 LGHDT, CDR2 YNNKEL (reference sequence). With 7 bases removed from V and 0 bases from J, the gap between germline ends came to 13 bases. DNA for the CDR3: TGTGCCAGCAAGGGACGGGGGCCCTCCTACAATGAGCAGTTCTTC. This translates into CASKGRGPSYNEQFF.

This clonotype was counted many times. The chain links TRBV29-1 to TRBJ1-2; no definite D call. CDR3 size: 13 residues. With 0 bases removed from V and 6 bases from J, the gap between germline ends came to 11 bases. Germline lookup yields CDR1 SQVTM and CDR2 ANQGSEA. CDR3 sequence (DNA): TGCAGCGTTGAAGATGTCCAGAGACATGGCTACACCTTC. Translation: CSVEDVQRHGYTF.

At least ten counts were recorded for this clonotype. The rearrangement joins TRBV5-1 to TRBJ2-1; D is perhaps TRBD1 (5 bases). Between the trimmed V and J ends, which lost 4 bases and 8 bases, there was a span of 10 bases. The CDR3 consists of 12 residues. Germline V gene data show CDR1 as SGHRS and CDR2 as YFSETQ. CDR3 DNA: TGCGCCAGCAGCCTGGACATAGATGAGCAGTTCTTC. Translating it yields CASSLDIDEQFF. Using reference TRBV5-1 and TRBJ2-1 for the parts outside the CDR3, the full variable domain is KAGVTQTPRYLIKTRGQQVTLSCSPISGHRSVSWYQQTPGQGLQFLFEYFSETQRNKGNFPGRFSGRQFSNSRSEMNVSTLELGDSALYLCASSLDIDEQFFGPGTRLTVL.

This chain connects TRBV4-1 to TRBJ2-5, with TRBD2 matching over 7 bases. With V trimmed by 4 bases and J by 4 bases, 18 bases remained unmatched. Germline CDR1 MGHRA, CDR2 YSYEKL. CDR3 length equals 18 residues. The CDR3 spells CASSRTNGVGGYGETQYF. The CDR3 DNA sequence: TGCGCCAGCAGCCGCACCAATGGGGTGGGAGGGTACGGAGAGACCCAGTACTTC.

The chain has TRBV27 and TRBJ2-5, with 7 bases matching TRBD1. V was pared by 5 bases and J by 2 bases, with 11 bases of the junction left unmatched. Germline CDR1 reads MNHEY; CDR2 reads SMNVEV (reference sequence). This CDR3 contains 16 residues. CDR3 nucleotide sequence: TGTGCCAGCAGTCTGACTCGGACAGGAATACAAGAGACCCAGTACTTC. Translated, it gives CASSLTRTGIQETQYF.

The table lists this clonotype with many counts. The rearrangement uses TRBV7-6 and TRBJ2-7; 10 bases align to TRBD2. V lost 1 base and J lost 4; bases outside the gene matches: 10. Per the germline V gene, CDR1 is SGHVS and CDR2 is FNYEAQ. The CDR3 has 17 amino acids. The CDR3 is CASSLDGLASGSYEQYF. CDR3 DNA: TGTGCCAGCAGCTTAGACGGTTTGGCTAGCGGGAGTTACGAGCAGTACTTC.

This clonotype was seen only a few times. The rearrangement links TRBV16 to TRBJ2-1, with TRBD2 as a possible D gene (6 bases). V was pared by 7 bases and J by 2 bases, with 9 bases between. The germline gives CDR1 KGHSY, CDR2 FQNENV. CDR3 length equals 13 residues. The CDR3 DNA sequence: TGTGCCAGCACACGGGAGACCTACAATGAGCAGTTCTTC. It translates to CASTRETYNEQFF.